This T cell receptor (beta chain) originates from a study of blood T cell repertoires in COVID-19. Study-wide background: Spain, Italy and the United States supplied samples that represented acute and convalescent COVID-19. The cDNA or gDNA used as material had been derived from T cells, B-cell-depleted T cells, or PBMCs.

The CDR3 has 16 residues. V lost 4 bases, J lost 6 bases, and 10 bases stayed unmatched. CDR1 is SGHNT and CDR2 is YYREEE in the germline V gene (reference sequence). The table came from immunoSEQ multiplex PCR; TCRdb's copy has only in-frame clones and leaves some out. The data show about 130,000 clones, with around 86% seen just once and approximately 6.6% held by the top ten. This clonotype was obtained from an elderly man with active or convalescent COVID-19. The sequencing input was peripheral blood. The rearrangement joins TRBV5-4 to TRBJ2-2, with 9 bases that match TRBD1. In DNA form, the CDR3 reads TGTGCCAGCAGCCCCTCCCGGGACAGGGTCGCCGGGGAGCTGTTTTTT. Its translation is CASSPSRDRVAGELFF.